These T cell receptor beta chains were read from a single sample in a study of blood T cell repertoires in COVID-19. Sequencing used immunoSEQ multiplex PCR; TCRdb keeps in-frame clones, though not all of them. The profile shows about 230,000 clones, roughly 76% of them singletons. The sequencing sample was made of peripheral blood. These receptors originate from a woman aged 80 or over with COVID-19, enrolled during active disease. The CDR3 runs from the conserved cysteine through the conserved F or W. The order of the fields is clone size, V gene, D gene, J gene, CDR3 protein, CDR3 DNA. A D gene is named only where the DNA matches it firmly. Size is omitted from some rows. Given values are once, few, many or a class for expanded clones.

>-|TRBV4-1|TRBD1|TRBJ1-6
CASSLAGTAYEPLHF
TGCGCCAGCAGCCTTGCCGGGACAGCTTATGAACCCCTCCACTTT
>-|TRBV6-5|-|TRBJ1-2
CASRSSRDISF
TGTGCCAGCAGAAGCAGCCGGGACATAAGCTTC
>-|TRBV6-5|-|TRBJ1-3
CASIKGSGNTIYF
TGTGCCAGCATCAAGGGGTCTGGAAACACCATATATTTT
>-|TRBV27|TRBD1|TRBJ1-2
CASSLYRGYGYTF
TGTGCCAGCAGTTTATACAGGGGCTATGGCTACACCTTC
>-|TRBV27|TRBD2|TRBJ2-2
CASSLGLNVNTGELFF
TGTGCCAGCAGTTTGGGACTAAACGTGAACACCGGGGAGCTGTTTTTT
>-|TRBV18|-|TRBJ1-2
CASSPRAGDDNGYTF
TGTGCCAGCTCACCTAGGGCAGGGGACGATAATGGCTACACCTTC
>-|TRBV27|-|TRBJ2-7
CASSLSFFGEQYF
TGTGCCAGCAGTTTATCCTTTTTCGGCGAGCAGTACTTC
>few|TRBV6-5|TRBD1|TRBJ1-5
CASRSGQGIFQPQHF
TGTGCCAGCAGATCGGGACAGGGGATATTTCAGCCCCAGCATTTT
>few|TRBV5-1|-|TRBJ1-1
CASSPRTANTEAFF
TGCGCCAGCAGCCCGAGGACAGCTAACACTGAAGCTTTCTTT
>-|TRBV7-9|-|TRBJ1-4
CASSLTGTTKIRNEKLFF
TGTGCCAGCAGCCTCACCGGGACAACTAAGATAAGAAATGAAAAACTGTTTTTT
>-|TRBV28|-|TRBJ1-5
CASPPQRGLDSNQPQHF
TGTGCCAGCCCCCCTCAAAGAGGGCTGGATAGCAATCAGCCCCAGCATTTT
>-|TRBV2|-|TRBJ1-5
CASSEHRPWSNQPQHF
TGTGCCAGCAGTGAACACAGGCCCTGGAGCAATCAGCCCCAGCATTTT
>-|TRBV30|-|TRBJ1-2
CAWSVGVGPNYGYTF
TGTGCCTGGAGTGTCGGGGTAGGCCCTAACTATGGCTACACCTTC
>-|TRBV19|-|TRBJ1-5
CASSVQGDQPQHF
TGTGCCAGTAGTGTTCAGGGTGATCAGCCCCAGCATTTT
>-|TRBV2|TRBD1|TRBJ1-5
CASRTGDHSNQPQHF
TGTGCCAGCAGGACAGGGGATCATAGCAATCAGCCCCAGCATTTT
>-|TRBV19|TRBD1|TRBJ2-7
CASRVRDSGAYEQYF
TGTGCCAGTAGGGTCCGGGACAGTGGAGCCTACGAGCAGTACTTC
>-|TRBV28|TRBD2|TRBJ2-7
CASSFLAGSYEQYF
TGTGCCAGCAGTTTCCTAGCGGGCTCCTACGAGCAGTACTTC
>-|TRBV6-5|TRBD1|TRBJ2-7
CASSSSRTGELYEQYF
TGTGCCAGCAGTTCATCTCGGACAGGGGAGCTGTACGAGCAGTACTTC
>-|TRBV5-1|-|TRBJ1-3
CASSAASNSGNTIYF
TGCGCCAGCAGCGCGGCCAGTAACTCTGGAAACACCATATATTTT